These 10 T cell receptor beta chains were all obtained from the same sample, sequenced in a study of T cell changes during pregnancy in multiple sclerosis. TCRdb's copy holds only in-frame clones and misses some; the assay was immunoSEQ multiplex PCR. The sample holds under 45,000 clones; approximately 90% are singletons and the top ten take roughly 4%. Sequenced here: CD8+ T cells from peripheral blood mononuclear cells, sampled in the first trimester of pregnancy. All receptors come from a female donor with multiple sclerosis, enrolled in a pregnancy study.

This chain uses TRBV5-4 with TRBJ2-1, with D perhaps matching TRBD1 (5 bases). Between the trimmed V and J ends, which lost 4 bases and 11 bases, there was a span of 16 bases. The CDR3 consists of 13 residues. Germline CDR1 is SGHNT and CDR2 is YYREEE (reference sequence). The CDR3 loop is CASSDENWTKQFF. CDR3 nucleotide sequence: TGTGCCAGCAGCGATGAAAACTGGACAAAGCAGTTCTTC.

The V and J genes are TRBV27 and TRBJ2-3, with 9 bases fitting TRBD1. The CDR3 loop spans 15 amino acids. The germline CDR1 and CDR2 sequences are MNHEY and SMNVEV (reference sequence). V dropped 7 bases and J dropped 3; count of bases not matched to a gene: 8. This CDR3 reads CASTPEGQGTDTQYF. The CDR3 nucleotides read TGTGCCAGCACCCCCGAGGGACAGGGAACAGATACGCAGTATTTT.

The J gene is TRBJ1-1, the V gene TRBV15, with TRBD1 matching 7 bases. From germline, CDR1 is LNHNV and CDR2 YYDKDF (reference sequence). Trimming removed 5 bases from V and 2 bases from J; junction bases left unmatched: 17. There are 18 residues in the CDR3. CDR3 residues: CATSSFPLLTGLNTEAFF. The CDR3 DNA reads TGTGCCACCAGCTCATTTCCTTTGTTGACAGGGCTTAACACTGAAGCTTTCTTT.

The chain combines TRBV7-3 with TRBJ1-2; D perhaps matches TRBD1 (5 bases). The CDR3 loop spans 13 amino acids. Between the trimmed V and J ends, which lost 2 bases and 2 bases, there was a span of 6 bases. Germline loops: CDR1 SGHTA, CDR2 FQGTGA. CDR3: CASSLQGNYGYTF. CDR3 DNA sequence: TGTGCCAGCAGCTTACAGGGAAACTATGGCTACACCTTC.

CDR3 DNA sequence: TGTGCCAGCAGCCCCGACGGGTCCCCGGTTACGCAGTATTTT. It yields the protein CASSPDGSPVTQYF. The chain links TRBV5-6 to TRBJ2-3; D gene ambiguous. Germline V gene lookup returns CDR1 SGHDT and CDR2 YYEEEE. Trimming stripped 4 bases from V and 8 bases from J, with 17 bases between. The CDR3 runs to 14 residues.

Written as DNA, the CDR3 is TGTGCCAGCAGCTTGGGGTGGGCCTCTGGAAACACCATATATTTT. Translated, it gives CASSLGWASGNTIYF. This chain joins TRBV5-6 and TRBJ1-3; no reliable D call. Trimming pared 0 bases from V and 0 bases from J, leaving 7 bases between. The CDR3 sequence is 15 residues long. The germline V gene has CDR1 SGHDT and CDR2 YYEEEE.

This chain uses TRBV6-1 with TRBJ2-5; D unresolved. The CDR3 has 14 residues. Germline V CDR1 and CDR2: MNHNS, SASEGT. V shed 2 bases and J shed 5 bases, with 12 bases lying between them. The CDR3 region has the DNA TGTGCCAGCAGTGAACTCGGGTCCTCGGAGACCCAGTACTTC. This sequence encodes CASSELGSSETQYF.

This clone is deemed medium-sized (0.01 to 0.1%). The genes are TRBV6-1 and TRBJ2-5; D perhaps matches TRBD2 (5 bases). Trimming cost V 9 bases and J 0 bases, with 11 bases left between them. Germline loops: CDR1 MNHNS, CDR2 SASEGT. The CDR3 is made up of 13 amino acids. CDR3 sequence (DNA): TGTGCCAGTACTGGGGAGTACCAAGAGACCCAGTACTTC. Translation gives CASTGEYQETQYF.

The chain couples TRBV4-3 to TRBJ2-2; 7 bases are a match to TRBD2. The CDR3 is 17 residues long. Germline V gene sequence: CDR1 LGHNA, CDR2 YSLEER. V was clipped by 4 bases and J by 5 bases; unmatched bases: 13. The CDR3 coding sequence is TGCGCCAGCAGCCCACGGGAAGGCGGGGGAGGGACCGGGGAGCTGTTTTTT. The encoded protein is CASSPREGGGGTGELFF.

The chain carries TRBV7-9 and TRBJ1-1; the D is unclear. The ends were cut back, 4 bases at V and 5 bases at J, with 2 bases in the middle. Germline assignment: CDR1 SEHNR and CDR2 FQNEAQ (reference sequence). This CDR3 has 10 amino acids. For the CDR3, the DNA is TGTGCCAGCAGCTCTACTGAAGCTTTCTTT. Translating gives CASSSTEAFF.